The rows below give T cell receptor beta chains drawn from one sample of a study of T cell responses to AZD1222 COVID-19 vaccine. Profiled with immunoSEQ multiplex PCR; TCRdb holds only in-frame clones, not every one. This table has approximately 160,000 clones, 93% appearing once. The source was peripheral blood, collected on day 0 of AZD1222 vaccination. The receptors originated from an adult in good health. Each CDR3 is given with its conserved first and last residue. A D gene is named only where the DNA matches it firmly. The size field is filled for only some rows; it gives once, few, many or a size class.

clone_size	d_call	v_call	j_call	cdr3_aa	cdr3_nt
.	.	TRBV10-3	TRBJ1-2	CAIRDLYYGYTF	TGTGCCATCAGGGATCTCTACTATGGCTACACCTTC
once	TRBD1	TRBV13	TRBJ2-6	CASSSTRQGAGANVLTF	TGTGCCAGCAGCTCTACTAGACAGGGTGCCGGGGCCAACGTCCTGACTTTC
.	.	TRBV13	TRBJ1-2	CASSPRRAVNYGYTF	TGTGCCAGCAGCCCCAGGAGGGCAGTCAACTATGGCTACACCTTC
.	.	TRBV6-5	TRBJ2-5	CATGGTEQETQYF	TGTGCCACCGGGGGTACAGAACAAGAGACCCAGTACTTC
.	TRBD1	TRBV27	TRBJ2-3	CASRLQGAGADTQYF	TGTGCCAGCAGATTGCAGGGGGCAGGGGCAGATACGCAGTATTTT
.	TRBD2	TRBV6-5	TRBJ2-1	CASKGAGDEQFF	TGTGCCAGCAAGGGAGCGGGGGACGAGCAGTTCTTC
.	.	TRBV5-6	TRBJ1-5	CASSLGEQPQHF	TGTGCCAGCAGCTTGGGTGAGCAGCCCCAGCATTTT
.	.	TRBV6-5	TRBJ1-2	CASTSTGNRGRYTF	TGTGCCAGCACGAGTACAGGGAACCGCGGGCGCTACACCTTC
.	.	TRBV21-1	TRBJ1-6	CASSNARGGRTRNSPLHF	TGTGCCAGCAGCAACGCCCGGGGGGGGCGCACGAGGAATTCACCCCTCCACTTT
.	.	TRBV5-1	TRBJ1-4	CASSLTTTNEKLFF	TGCGCCAGCAGCTTAACTACAACTAATGAAAAACTGTTTTTT
.	.	TRBV7-3	TRBJ2-1	CASSLTSKIYNEQFF	TGTGCCAGCAGCTTAACGTCGAAGATCTACAATGAGCAGTTCTTC
.	.	TRBV12-3/TRBV12-4	TRBJ1-5	CASSLSGAQHF	TGTGCCAGCAGTTTATCAGGGGCCCAGCATTTT
once	.	TRBV25-1	TRBJ2-7	CASSGPGEQYF	TGTGCCAGCAGTGGTCCGGGGGAGCAGTACTTC
few	.	TRBV5-1	TRBJ1-1	CASSANQGGTEAFF	TGCGCCAGCAGCGCAAATCAGGGAGGCACTGAAGCTTTCTTT
.	.	TRBV2	TRBJ1-5	CASSVERGNQPQHF	TGTGCCAGCAGTGTAGAAAGGGGAAATCAGCCCCAGCATTTT
.	TRBD1	TRBV10-3	TRBJ2-7	CAIRQGSYEQYF	TGTGCCATCAGACAGGGGAGCTACGAGCAGTACTTC
.	.	TRBV28	TRBJ1-1	CASHNDGTVTEAFF	TGTGCCAGCCATAACGACGGAACCGTGACTGAAGCTTTCTTT
.	.	TRBV7-2	TRBJ2-1	CASSLTLNSYNEQFF	TGTGCCAGCAGCCTTACCCTGAACTCCTACAATGAGCAGTTCTTC